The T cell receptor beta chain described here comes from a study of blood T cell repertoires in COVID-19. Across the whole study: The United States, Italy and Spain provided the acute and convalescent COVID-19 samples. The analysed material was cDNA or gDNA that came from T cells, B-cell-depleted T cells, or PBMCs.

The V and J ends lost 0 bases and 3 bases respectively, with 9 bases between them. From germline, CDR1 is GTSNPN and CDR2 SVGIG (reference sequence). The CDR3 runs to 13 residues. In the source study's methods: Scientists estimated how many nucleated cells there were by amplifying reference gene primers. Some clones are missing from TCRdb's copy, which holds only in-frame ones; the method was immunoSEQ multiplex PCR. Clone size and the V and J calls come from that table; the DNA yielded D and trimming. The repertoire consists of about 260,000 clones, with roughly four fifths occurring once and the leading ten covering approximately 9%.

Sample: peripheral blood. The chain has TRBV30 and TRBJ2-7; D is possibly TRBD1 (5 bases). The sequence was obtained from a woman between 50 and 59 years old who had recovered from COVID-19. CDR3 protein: CAWSVGQIYEQYF. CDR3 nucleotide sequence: TGTGCCTGGAGTGTGGGGCAGATCTACGAGCAGTACTTC.